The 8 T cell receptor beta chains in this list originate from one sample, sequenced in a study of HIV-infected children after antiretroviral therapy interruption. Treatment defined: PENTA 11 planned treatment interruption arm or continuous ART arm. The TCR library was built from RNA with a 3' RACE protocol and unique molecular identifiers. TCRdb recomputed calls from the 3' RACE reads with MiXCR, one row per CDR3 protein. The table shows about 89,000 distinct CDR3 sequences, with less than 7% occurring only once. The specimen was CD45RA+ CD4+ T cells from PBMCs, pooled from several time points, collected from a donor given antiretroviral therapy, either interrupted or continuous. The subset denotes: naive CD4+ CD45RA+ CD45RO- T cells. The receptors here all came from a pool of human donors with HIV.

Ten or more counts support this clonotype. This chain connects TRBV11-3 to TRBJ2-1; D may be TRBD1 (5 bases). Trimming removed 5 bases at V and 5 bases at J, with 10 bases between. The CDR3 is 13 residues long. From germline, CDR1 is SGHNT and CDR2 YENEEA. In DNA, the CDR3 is TGTGCCAGCAGCCAGGAAGGGGACAATGAGCAGTTCTTC. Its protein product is CASSQEGDNEQFF.

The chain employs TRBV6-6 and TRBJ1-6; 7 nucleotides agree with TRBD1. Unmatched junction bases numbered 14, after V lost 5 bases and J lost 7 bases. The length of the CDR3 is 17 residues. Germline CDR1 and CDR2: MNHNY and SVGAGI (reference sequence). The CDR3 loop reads CASSISTGKIVNSPLHF. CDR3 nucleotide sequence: TGTGCCAGCAGTATCTCGACAGGGAAGATTGTCAATTCACCCCTCCACTTT.

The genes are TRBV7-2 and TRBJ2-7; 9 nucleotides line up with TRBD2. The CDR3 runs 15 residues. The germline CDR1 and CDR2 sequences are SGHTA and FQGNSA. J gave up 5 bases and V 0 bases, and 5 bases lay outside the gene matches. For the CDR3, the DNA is TGTGCCAGCAGCTTAGCAGCTAGCGGGACCCACGAGCAGTACTTC. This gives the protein CASSLAASGTHEQYF.

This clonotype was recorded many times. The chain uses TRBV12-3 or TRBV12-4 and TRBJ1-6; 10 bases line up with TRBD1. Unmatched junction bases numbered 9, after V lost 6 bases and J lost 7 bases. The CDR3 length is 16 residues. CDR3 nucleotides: TGTGCCAGCAGCTCGACAGGGGGCCGGGGCAATTCACCCCTCCACTTT. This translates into CASSSTGGRGNSPLHF.

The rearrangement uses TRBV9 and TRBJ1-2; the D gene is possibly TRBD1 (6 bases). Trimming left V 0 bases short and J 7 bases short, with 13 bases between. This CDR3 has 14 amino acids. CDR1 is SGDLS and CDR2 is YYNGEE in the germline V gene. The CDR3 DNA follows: TGTGCCAGCAGCGTAGGGTTGGGGGCGGCTGGCTACACCTTC. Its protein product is CASSVGLGAAGYTF. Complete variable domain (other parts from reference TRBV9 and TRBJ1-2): DSGVTQTPKHLITATGQRVTLRCSPRSGDLSVYWYQQSLDQGLQFLIQYYNGEERAKGNILERFSAQQFPDLHSELNLSSLELGDSALYFCASSVGLGAAGYTFGSGTRLTVV.

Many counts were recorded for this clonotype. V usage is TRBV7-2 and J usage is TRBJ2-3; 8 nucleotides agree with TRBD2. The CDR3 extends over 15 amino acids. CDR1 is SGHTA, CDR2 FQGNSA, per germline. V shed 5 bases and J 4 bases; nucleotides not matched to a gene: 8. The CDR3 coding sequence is TGTGCCAGCAGCCGTCGGGGGGGCCCCTCAGATACGCAGTATTTT. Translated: CASSRRGGPSDTQYF.

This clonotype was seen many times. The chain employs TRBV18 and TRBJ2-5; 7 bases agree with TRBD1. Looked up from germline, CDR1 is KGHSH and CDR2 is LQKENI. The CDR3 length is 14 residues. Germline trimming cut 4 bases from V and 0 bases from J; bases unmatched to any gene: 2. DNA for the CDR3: TGTGCCAGCTCACGGGGGACAGACCAAGAGACCCAGTACTTC. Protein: CASSRGTDQETQYF.

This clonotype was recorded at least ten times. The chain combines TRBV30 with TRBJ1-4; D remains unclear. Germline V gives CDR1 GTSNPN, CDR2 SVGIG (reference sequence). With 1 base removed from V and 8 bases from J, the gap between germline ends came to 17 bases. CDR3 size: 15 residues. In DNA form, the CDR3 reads TGTGCCTGGAGTGAGTTCGGAATGAACCCCGAAAAACTGTTTTTT. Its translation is CAWSEFGMNPEKLFF.